One and the same sample provided the 25 T cell receptor beta chains below, sequenced in a study of long-term antiretroviral therapy in people with HIV. The authors ran the immunoSEQ assay, v3.0, at survey level. Here immunoSEQ multiplex PCR was the method, and the copy in TCRdb shows in-frame clones only, minus some. The profile shows some 23,000 clones, around 80% of them singletons. The sample in question was unsorted PBMCs, obtained 1.2 years after starting antiretroviral therapy. The receptors stem from a woman aged 40 to 50 with HIV.

The chain uses TRBV19 and TRBJ1-2, with a tentative D call TRBD1 (5 bases). CDR1 LNHDA and CDR2 SQIVND come from the germline V gene (reference sequence). This CDR3 contains 15 residues. Deletions cut 4 bases from V and 8 bases from J, with 20 bases between. CDR3 coding DNA: TGTGCCAGTAGTACCCCGGGACGAACCCTGGGCGGCTACACCTTC. It yields the protein CASSTPGRTLGGYTF.

The rearrangement links TRBV5-4 to TRBJ1-2; 8 bases fit TRBD1. The CDR3 has 15 residues. Germline V CDR1 and CDR2: SGHNT, YYREEE (reference sequence). J was trimmed by 4 bases and V by 4 bases; bases with no gene match: 9. CDR3 region: CASSEGQAVLYGYTF. As DNA, the CDR3 is TGTGCCAGCAGCGAGGGACAGGCCGTCCTCTATGGCTACACCTTC.

The chain employs TRBV14 and TRBJ1-1; D uncertain. The CDR3 extends over 13 amino acids. Germline assignment: CDR1 SGHDN and CDR2 FVKESK. V lost 2 bases and J lost 4, with 8 bases in between. The CDR3 region has the DNA TGTGCCAGCAGCCAATGGCGGAGCACTGAAGCTTTCTTT. It specifies CASSQWRSTEAFF.

V and J are TRBV9 and TRBJ2-5; D is tentatively TRBD1 or TRBD2 (5 bases each). The CDR3 covers 18 residues. Trimming pared 0 bases from V and 0 bases from J, leaving 18 bases between. CDR1 is SGDLS, CDR2 YYNGEE, per germline. CDR3 loop: CASSVAVGGTPYQETQYF. Written as DNA, the CDR3 is TGTGCCAGCAGCGTAGCGGTTGGGGGTACCCCGTACCAAGAGACCCAGTACTTC.

This clone has only a few counts. The V call is TRBV12-5, the J call TRBJ1-2; D not certain. CDR3 length: 12 residues. Germline V gives CDR1 LGHNT, CDR2 FRNRAP. Trimming took off 6 bases at V and 12 bases at J, with 17 bases between the two ends. The CDR3 coding sequence is TGTGCTAGTGGAACTGACATCTCCCCTAACACCTTC. It is translated as CASGTDISPNTF. Using reference TRBV12-5 and TRBJ1-2 for the parts outside the CDR3, the full variable domain is DARVTQTPRHKVTEMGQEVTMRCQPILGHNTVFWYRQTMMQGLELLAYFRNRAPLDDSGMPKDRFSAEMPDATLATLKIQPSEPRDSAVYFCASGTDISPNTFGSGTRLTVV.

This rearrangement joins TRBV19 to TRBJ1-5; perhaps TRBD1 as D (6 bases). V was pared by 4 bases and J by 4 bases, with 17 bases between. The CDR3 contains 16 residues. Germline loops: CDR1 LNHDA, CDR2 SQIVND (reference sequence). The CDR3 sequence: CASSKLSRGGNQPQHF. CDR3 in DNA: TGTGCCAGTAGTAAACTCTCACGAGGGGGGAATCAGCCCCAGCATTTT.

The chain has TRBV15 and TRBJ1-2; the D gene is possibly TRBD1 (5 bases). Looked up from germline, CDR1 is LNHNV and CDR2 is YYDKDF (reference sequence). This CDR3 is 15 amino acids long. The germline V and J ends were trimmed by 3 bases and 4 bases, with 15 bases remaining between them. The CDR3 DNA sequence: TGTGCCACCAGCAGGGGCATGGGGCAAGGCTATGGCTACACCTTC. It codes for CATSRGMGQGYGYTF.

This chain links TRBV5-4 with TRBJ1-1; TRBD1 might be the D (5 bases). Germline CDR1 is SGHNT and CDR2 is YYREEE (reference sequence). The length of the CDR3 is 16 residues. V was pared by 4 bases and J by 3 bases, with 19 bases between. The CDR3 bases are TGTGCCAGCAGCCACCGGGGGACTTACACCCACACTGAAGCTTTCTTT. Translated: CASSHRGTYTHTEAFF.

The chain links TRBV5-4 to TRBJ2-6; D unresolved. The CDR3 contains 17 residues. Germline loops: CDR1 SGHNT, CDR2 YYREEE (reference sequence). The V gene lost 4 bases and the J gene lost 1 base, with 15 bases spanning the gap. CDR3 bases: TGTGCCAGCAGCCTGGGGTTGGAGCGTTCTGGGGCCAACGTCCTGACTTTC. Protein sequence: CASSLGLERSGANVLTF.

This clone showed up just once. The rearrangement uses TRBV27 and TRBJ1-1; D remains ambiguous. Looked up from germline, CDR1 is MNHEY and CDR2 is SMNVEV (reference sequence). This CDR3 comprises 12 residues. The V end lost 10 bases, the J end lost 5 bases, and 14 bases lay between the germline ends. CDR3 nucleotides: TGTGCCACCGGTTTCGGTTTGACTGAAGCTTTCTTT. Encoded protein: CATGFGLTEAFF.

This clone was seen only a few times. The rearrangement joins TRBV10-3 to TRBJ1-2, with unresolved D. Trimming removed 3 bases at V and 8 bases at J, with 13 bases between. Germline loops: CDR1 ENHRY, CDR2 SYGVKD. The CDR3 is made up of 13 amino acids. CDR3 region: CAISEIGKDGYTF. CDR3 sequence (DNA): TGTGCCATCAGTGAAATAGGGAAGGACGGCTACACCTTC.

The chain couples TRBV18 to TRBJ2-5; D might be TRBD1 (5 bases). Looked up from germline, CDR1 is KGHSH and CDR2 is LQKENI. Trimming left V 0 bases short and J 2 bases short, with 19 bases between. CDR3 length equals 18 residues. This chain's CDR3 is CASSPPLLAGLAQETQYF. The CDR3 bases are TGTGCCAGCTCACCACCACTTTTGGCAGGGTTGGCGCAAGAGACCCAGTACTTC.

J is TRBJ2-5 and V is TRBV11-3; 7 bases align to TRBD1. The CDR3 covers 15 residues. Germline V CDR1 and CDR2: SGHNT, YENEEA. Trimming took 5 bases from V and 1 from J; bases not matched to a gene: 7. The CDR3 is CASSKRDRPQETQYF. For the CDR3, the DNA is TGTGCCAGCAGCAAACGGGACAGACCCCAAGAGACCCAGTACTTC.

The chain links TRBV7-8 to TRBJ2-5, with a weak D call TRBD1 (6 bases). This CDR3 has 14 residues. Germline values: CDR1 SGHVS, CDR2 FQNEAQ. V lost 4 bases to trimming and J lost 2 bases, with 11 bases between them. The CDR3 nucleotides read TGTGCCAGCAGCTCCGGACAGAAACAAGAGACCCAGTACTTC. Encoded protein: CASSSGQKQETQYF.

This clone is large by share. The chain has TRBV23-1 and TRBJ1-5; no clear D gene. TRBV23-1 is filed as an ORF, its function uncertain. The CDR3 covers 17 residues. The V gene lost 2 bases and the J gene lost 10 bases, with 24 bases spanning the gap. CDR3 residues: CASSQPALWPDPSPQHF. The CDR3, as DNA: TGCGCCAGCAGTCAACCTGCGCTTTGGCCGGACCCTTCCCCCCAGCATTTT.

The CDR3 nucleotides read TGTGCCAGACGGGAGTCGGACTCCAATGAGCAGTTCTTC. It is translated as CARRESDSNEQFF. The chain links TRBV2 to TRBJ2-1; tentative D call: TRBD2 (6 bases). Germline V lookup: CDR1 SNHLY, CDR2 FYNNEI. The CDR3 totals 13 residues. The V and J ends lost 9 bases and 6 bases respectively, with 15 bases between them.

The CDR3 loop reads CSVGTSGSRDTQYF. In DNA, the CDR3 is TGCAGCGTCGGGACTAGCGGGAGTAGAGATACGCAGTATTTT. The V call is TRBV29-1, the J call TRBJ2-3, with 14 bases matching TRBD2. The CDR3 spans 14 residues. Unmatched junction bases numbered 4, after V lost 6 bases and J lost 5 bases. Per germline, CDR1 SQVTM and CDR2 ANQGSEA.

The chain is built from TRBV7-9 and TRBJ2-5; unclear D gene. Looked up from germline, CDR1 is SEHNR and CDR2 is FQNEAQ (reference sequence). The CDR3 totals 14 residues. V was cut by 5 bases and J by 2 bases, with 12 bases left in between. The CDR3 DNA reads as TGTGCCAGCAGCCGCCTCATGGGGCAAGAGACCCAGTACTTC. Its translation: CASSRLMGQETQYF.

The table lists this clone with a count of one. The J gene is TRBJ1-4, the V gene TRBV19; D is uncertain. The germline CDR1 and CDR2 sequences are LNHDA and SQIVND (reference sequence). Trimming took 5 bases from V and 5 from J, leaving 15 bases between them. The CDR3 runs 15 residues. CDR3 sequence reads: CASSLIDYKNEKLFF. CDR3 DNA: TGTGCCAGTAGTTTGATCGACTACAAGAATGAAAAACTGTTTTTT. The variable domain in full, with the rest retrieved from reference TRBV19 and TRBJ1-4, is DGGITQSPKYLFRKEGQNVTLSCEQNLNHDAMYWYRQDPGQGLRLIYYSQIVNDFQKGDIAEGYSVSREKKESFPLTVTSAQKNPTAFYLCASSLIDYKNEKLFFGSGTQLSVL.

V is TRBV5-6 and J is TRBJ1-5; 8 nucleotides line up with TRBD1. The CDR3 runs to 16 residues. J was trimmed by 1 base and V by 1 base; bases with no gene match: 4. Germline V lookup: CDR1 SGHDT, CDR2 YYEEEE. CDR3 amino acids: CASSLLRTGSNQPQHF. DNA of the CDR3: TGTGCCAGCAGCTTGCTCAGGACAGGGAGCAATCAGCCCCAGCATTTT.

The chain has TRBV6-5 and TRBJ2-7; 9 bases map to TRBD1. The germline gives CDR1 MNHEY, CDR2 SVGAGI. The CDR3 runs 15 residues. With 8 bases clipped from V and 6 bases from J, the junction kept 14 bases outside the gene matches. In DNA form, the CDR3 reads TGTGCCAGCCTAGGAATGGGGACAGGGACCTCCGAGCAGTACTTC. It yields the protein CASLGMGTGTSEQYF.

The genes are TRBV7-8 and TRBJ2-1, with 7 bases matching TRBD2. Trimming took 1 base from V and 4 from J; bases not matched to a gene: 4. This CDR3 contains 15 residues. Germline CDR1 is SGHVS and CDR2 is FQNEAQ. CDR3 in amino acids: CASSLVSGAYNEQFF. The CDR3 DNA reads TGTGCCAGCAGCTTAGTCAGCGGGGCGTACAATGAGCAGTTCTTC.

The chain is built from TRBV6-1 and TRBJ1-5, with D uncertain. The CDR3 loop spans 15 amino acids. V was pared by 8 bases and J by 4 bases, with 18 bases between. The germline V gene has CDR1 MNHNS and CDR2 SASEGT. This CDR3 is CASFVKGRYNQPQHF. CDR3 bases: TGTGCCAGCTTTGTCAAGGGAAGATATAATCAGCCCCAGCATTTT.

The chain is built from TRBV9 and TRBJ1-3; weak D call: TRBD1 (6 bases). The CDR3 consists of 17 residues. Germline V gene data show CDR1 as SGDLS and CDR2 as YYNGEE. V was cut by 3 bases and J by 1 base, with 17 bases left in between. The CDR3: CASSDYPQGLSGNTIYF. CDR3 nucleotide sequence: TGTGCCAGCAGCGACTATCCACAGGGCCTATCTGGAAACACCATATATTTT.

This chain uses TRBV5-4 with TRBJ1-2; D is possibly TRBD1 (6 bases). This CDR3 is built from 13 residues. CDR1 SGHNT and CDR2 YYREEE come from the germline V gene (reference sequence). V was trimmed by 4 bases and J by 6 bases, leaving 13 bases between them. CDR3 DNA sequence: TGTGCCAGCAGCCGTACAGGGACCAATGGCTACACCTTC. Translated: CASSRTGTNGYTF.